This T cell receptor beta chain was obtained from a study of neurological immune-mediated disorders. The study, taken as a whole, reports: None of the CDR3 amino acid sequences found in expanded clones was shared across subjects. This suggests that the TCR-beta repertoires were private in all groups.

CDR1 and CDR2 from the germline V gene are DFQATT and SNEGSKA (reference sequence). This CDR3 spans 14 amino acids. With 6 bases clipped from V and 7 bases from J, the junction kept 14 bases outside the gene matches. With 10-nucleotide random UMIs, 5'RACE was used to make the cDNA. TCRdb re-analysed the 5' RACE reads in MiXCR, keeping a single row per CDR3 protein. The sample yields around 50,000 distinct CDR3 sequences, less than 15% seen once. Specified time point: longitudinal time-point 2. Stored at -80 C, 2 million PBMCs were the source of the unsorted libraries. The sample holds many counts of this clonotype. Its target is not known.

The chain couples TRBV20-1 to TRBJ1-2, with TRBD1 matching over 7 bases. Source material: PBMCs. The receptor was isolated from a male donor with HTLV-1-associated myelopathy (HAM/TSP). CDR3 sequence reads: CSATWDSPLSGYTF. The CDR3 bases are TGCAGTGCCACCTGGGACAGTCCCCTCAGTGGCTACACCTTC.